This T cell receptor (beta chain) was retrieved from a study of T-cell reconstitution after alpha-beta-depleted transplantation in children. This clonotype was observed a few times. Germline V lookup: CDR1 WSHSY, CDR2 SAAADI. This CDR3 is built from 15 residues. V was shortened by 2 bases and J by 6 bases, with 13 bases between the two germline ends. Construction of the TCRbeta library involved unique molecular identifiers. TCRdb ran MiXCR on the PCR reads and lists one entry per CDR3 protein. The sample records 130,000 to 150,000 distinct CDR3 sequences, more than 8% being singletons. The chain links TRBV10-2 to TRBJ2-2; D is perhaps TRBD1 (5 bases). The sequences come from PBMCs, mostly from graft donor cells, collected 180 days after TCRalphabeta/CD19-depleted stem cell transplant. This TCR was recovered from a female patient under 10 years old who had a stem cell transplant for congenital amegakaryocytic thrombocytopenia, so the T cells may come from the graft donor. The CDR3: CASSERQGWAGELFF. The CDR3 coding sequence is TGCGCCAGCAGTGAGAGGCAGGGTTGGGCCGGGGAGCTGTTTTTT.